Each of the 19 T cell receptor beta chains below was sequenced from the same sample in a study of blood T cell repertoires in COVID-19. Here immunoSEQ multiplex PCR was the method, and the copy in TCRdb shows in-frame clones only, minus some. The sample consists of more than 60,000 clones, around four fifths of them appearing once. The sample comprised peripheral blood. The receptor set was obtained from a human donor in a cohort sampled during active COVID-19.

V usage is TRBV3-1 (or the pseudogene TRBV3-2) and J usage is TRBJ2-1, with D possibly being TRBD1 (5 bases). V dropped 3 bases and J dropped 3 bases, with 15 bases sitting between them. The V gene's germline CDR1 is LGHDT and CDR2 YNNKEL (reference sequence). The CDR3 spans 16 residues. The CDR3 nucleotides read TGTGCCAGCAGCCATGAGCGCCAGGGCGGCTACAATGAGCAGTTCTTC. Amino acid sequence: CASSHERQGGYNEQFF.

The CDR3 sequence is CASSSVDRGLGNTIYF. DNA of the CDR3: TGTGCCAGTAGTTCGGTGGACAGGGGGCTTGGAAACACCATATATTTT. The gene calls are TRBV19 and TRBJ1-3; 11 nucleotides align to TRBD1. With 5 bases clipped from V and 3 bases from J, the junction kept 6 bases outside the gene matches. The CDR3 has 16 residues. The germline V gene encodes CDR1 LNHDA and CDR2 SQIVND (reference sequence).

The chain couples TRBV5-5 to TRBJ2-7, with TRBD2 as a possible D gene (7 bases). The germline CDR1 and CDR2 sequences are SGHKS and YYEKEE (reference sequence). There are 14 residues in the CDR3. Trimming removed 4 bases from V and 2 bases from J, with 13 bases in between. This chain's CDR3 is CASSITGRAYEQYF. DNA of the CDR3: TGTGCCAGCAGCATCACAGGGAGGGCCTACGAGCAGTACTTC.

V usage is TRBV5-4 and J usage is TRBJ2-7; D unclear. This CDR3 has 13 residues. V lost 2 bases, J lost 2 bases, and 8 bases lay in between. The germline V gene has CDR1 SGHNT and CDR2 YYREEE (reference sequence). In DNA form, the CDR3 reads TGTGCCAGCAGCTTCGCACCTACCTACGAGCAGTACTTC. Amino acids: CASSFAPTYEQYF.

The DNA of the CDR3 is TGTGCCAGTAGAACCGGGACAACCTCTGGGGCCAACGTCCTGACTTTC. It specifies CASRTGTTSGANVLTF. The chain has TRBV19 and TRBJ2-6; tentatively, D is TRBD1 (6 bases). CDR1 is LNHDA, CDR2 SQIVND, per germline (reference sequence). V dropped 6 bases and J dropped 0 bases, with 12 bases sitting between them. The CDR3 extends over 16 amino acids.

The CDR3 sequence is CASSPTVSGTGGFYEQYF. The CDR3 DNA sequence: TGTGCCAGCTCACCAACGGTTAGCGGGACAGGGGGCTTCTACGAGCAGTACTTC. The chain couples TRBV18 to TRBJ2-7; TRBD1 agrees at 12 bases. The V segment lost 2 bases and the J segment 3 bases; nucleotides outside the gene matches: 11. The CDR3 has 18 amino acids. CDR1 is KGHSH and CDR2 is LQKENI in the germline V gene.

This chain uses TRBV6-6 with TRBJ2-1, with D maybe TRBD2 (6 bases). V was shortened by 0 bases and J by 7 bases, with 10 bases between the two germline ends. The CDR3 is 14 residues long. The germline gives CDR1 MNHNY, CDR2 SVGAGI (reference sequence). CDR3 sequence reads: CASSYSPGRNEQFF. DNA of the CDR3: TGTGCCAGCAGTTACTCTCCAGGGAGGAATGAGCAGTTCTTC.

The chain joins TRBV10-3 to TRBJ1-1; TRBD1 agrees at 12 bases. From germline, CDR1 is ENHRY and CDR2 SYGVKD. V gave up 6 bases and J gave up 6 bases; unmatched junction bases: 11. The CDR3 spans 16 residues. The CDR3 sequence is CAISPGGDRGRAEAFF. CDR3 sequence (DNA): TGTGCCATCAGCCCTGGGGGGGACAGGGGGCGGGCTGAAGCTTTCTTT.

The chain joins TRBV2 to TRBJ2-7; a possible D gene is TRBD1 (6 bases). The germline V and J ends were trimmed by 2 bases and 2 bases, with 13 bases remaining between them. Germline lookup yields CDR1 SNHLY and CDR2 FYNNEI. The CDR3 runs 15 residues. CDR3 coding DNA: TGTGCCAGCAGTGAAAACAGGGAATTGACCTACGAGCAGTACTTC. Residues: CASSENRELTYEQYF.

This clone was seen only a few times. This chain links TRBV14 with TRBJ1-6; the D gene is possibly TRBD1 (5 bases). In germline, CDR1 is SGHDN, CDR2 FVKESK. V lost 5 bases and J lost 14, with 10 bases in between. The CDR3 has 11 amino acids. As DNA, the CDR3 is TGTGCCAGCAGCTATGGGGCCGCCCTCCACTTT. Its translation is CASSYGAALHF. Together with reference TRBV14 and TRBJ1-6, the CDR3 gives the full variable domain: EAGVTQFPSHSVIEKGQTVTLRCDPISGHDNLYWYRRVMGKEIKFLLHFVKESKQDESGMPNNRFLAERTGGTYSTLKVQPAELEDSGVYFCASSYGAALHFGNGTRLTVT.

The chain recombines TRBV5-1 with TRBJ2-5, with a weak D call TRBD2 (6 bases). V lost 2 bases and J lost 13, with 27 bases in between. The germline gives CDR1 SGHRS, CDR2 YFSETQ. The CDR3 is 16 amino acids. The CDR3 reads CASSFGDWGLDPSRYF. CDR3 coding DNA: TGCGCCAGCAGCTTTGGGGACTGGGGCTTGGACCCCTCCCGGTACTTC.

J is TRBJ2-5 and V is TRBV9; 12 bases are shared with TRBD2. The V and J ends lost 4 bases and 2 bases, in that order; junction bases with no gene match: 6. Germline CDR1 and CDR2: SGDLS and YYNGEE. CDR3 length: 16 residues. DNA of the CDR3: TGTGCCAGCAGCTTGGGACTAGCGGGTGCTCAAGAGACCCAGTACTTC. Its protein is CASSLGLAGAQETQYF.

The CDR3 nucleotides are TGTGCCAGCAGCAGCAGGGGGACTGGGGCCAACGTCCTGACTTTC. Its protein is CASSSRGTGANVLTF. The chain couples TRBV6-6 to TRBJ2-6; the match to TRBD1 covers 7 bases. From germline, CDR1 is MNHNY and CDR2 SVGAGI (reference sequence). V lost 6 bases to trimming and J lost 2 bases; unmatched junction nucleotides: 4. This CDR3 spans 15 amino acids.

A note on this clone: This same CDR3 is encoded by further DNA sequences in the sample. V usage is TRBV5-1 and J usage is TRBJ1-2, with TRBD1 matching over 7 bases. J was trimmed by 3 bases and V by 0 bases; bases with no gene match: 5. Germline V lookup: CDR1 SGHRS, CDR2 YFSETQ. This CDR3 has 15 amino acids. The CDR3 sequence: CASSLGQGRDYGYTF. The CDR3, as DNA: TGCGCCAGCAGCTTGGGACAGGGACGCGACTATGGCTACACCTTC.

This rearrangement joins TRBV6-6 to TRBJ2-3; TRBD2 is a possible D gene (5 bases). CDR1 is MNHNY, CDR2 SVGAGI, per germline (reference sequence). V was shortened by 6 bases and J by 4 bases, with 8 bases between the two germline ends. The CDR3 spans 12 residues. The DNA of the CDR3 is TGTGCCAGCAGGGCGCGGGCAGATACGCAGTATTTT. Its protein is CASRARADTQYF.

This clone appeared once. An end of the junction does not agree with germline; a read error may underlie this. The CDR3 coding sequence is TGTGCTAGCAGCCCTGGGGCAGGGCAATCACTCGAGCAGTACTTC. This encodes CASSPGAGQSLEQYF. The rearrangement links TRBV7-7 to TRBJ2-7, with D possibly TRBD1 on 5 matching bases. Per germline, CDR1 SSHAT and CDR2 FNYEAQ (reference sequence). The CDR3 sequence is 15 residues long.

The CDR3 bases are TGTGCCAGCAGTCTCCTGGCAGGGGTAGGCTATGGCTACACCTTC. Its protein product is CASSLLAGVGYGYTF. This chain joins TRBV28 and TRBJ1-2; D perhaps matches TRBD1 (6 bases). The CDR3 covers 15 residues. Germline V gene sequence: CDR1 MDHEN, CDR2 SYDVKM. Deletions cut 5 bases from V and 4 bases from J, with 17 bases between.

This rearrangement joins TRBV24-1 to TRBJ1-5; possible D gene TRBD1, 6 bases. This CDR3 has 15 amino acids. Germline V gene data show CDR1 as KGHDR and CDR2 as SFDVKD. The V end lost 4 bases, the J end lost 3 bases, and 12 bases lay between the germline ends. The CDR3 reads CATSESQGINQPQHF. Here the CDR3 DNA reads TGTGCCACCAGTGAATCTCAGGGGATCAATCAGCCCCAGCATTTT.

Details on this clone: A read error may account for a junction end that differs from germline. Written as DNA, the CDR3 is TGTGCCAGCAGCTCCATAGGAAAGACTGGAAGTGGCTTC. Translation gives CASSSIGKTGSGF. V is TRBV11-2 and J is TRBJ2-7; D not certain. The CDR3 sequence is 13 residues long. Germline V gene lookup returns CDR1 SGHAT and CDR2 FQNNGV.